This record looks at one T cell receptor (beta chain) sequence and its context. What it recognizes is unknown. Sequencing used immunoSEQ multiplex PCR; TCRdb keeps in-frame clones, though not all of them. The sample shows some 320,000 clones, about 86% of them seen only once. Treatment specified: around 19 received Ad26.COV2.S at low or high dose, single or two shots; roughly five received placebo; per-sample allocation not given. Sampling took place 63 days after the first vaccine or placebo injection. An Ad26 vector that expressed Wuhan-strain SARS-CoV-2 spike constituted the vaccine. Germline-derived CDR1 and CDR2 are ENHRY and SYGVKD. Trimming pared 0 bases from V and 4 bases from J, leaving 9 bases between. The length of the CDR3 is 14 residues. These data come from a study of Ad26.COV2.S vaccination and SARS-CoV-2 variants. Looking at the study overall: Enrolled in COV1001, the donor was in the Ad26.COV2.S trial arm, which received the vaccine. Ad26.COV2.S was injected intramuscularly once or twice, 56 days apart.

Study findings and constraints: Vaccine and placebo recipients had similar non-spike TCR breadth.

Sequencing used peripheral blood, obtained in a trial of Ad26.COV2.S vaccine versus placebo. The chain uses TRBV10-3 and TRBJ1-1; perhaps TRBD1 as D (5 bases). The TCR originated in a person aged 18 to 59 who received the Ad26.COV2.S COVID-19 vaccine or a placebo. The CDR3 DNA reads TGTGCCATCAGTGAGTCTACGGGGACCACTGAAGCTTTCTTT. Translated: CAISESTGTTEAFF.